Sequencing of this TCR beta chain was carried out in a study of CD8 T cells in ankylosing spondylitis. Molecular-barcoded quantitative 5'-RACE produced these TCR beta libraries. TCRdb re-called the 5' RACE reads with MiXCR, one entry per CDR3 protein. This sample has roughly 670,000 distinct CDR3 sequences; under 20% occur once, and the top ten carry around a fifth. Germline-derived CDR1 and CDR2 are LNHNV and YYDKDF (reference sequence). Trimming took 4 bases from V and 6 from J, leaving 10 bases between them. The CDR3 contains 13 residues. Study-wide results and caveats: For ankylosing spondylitis blood, a TCR beta motif of about eight highly homologous variants appeared characteristic. Clones tied to disease were said to be significantly enriched in matched ankylosing spondylitis synovial fluid. Some motif variants had been reported before (in reactive arthritis synovial fluid and blood).

Of note for this clonotype: As yet, its antigen is unknown.

The origin of this receptor is a male donor with ankylosing spondylitis. V gene TRBV15 combines with J gene TRBJ2-1, with TRBD2 as a possible D gene (5 bases). The sample taken for sequencing was blood, either unsorted or a sorted T cell fraction (not recorded which). The CDR3 is CATSTKRVNEQFF. The CDR3 DNA is TGTGCCACCAGCACCAAGAGGGTCAATGAGCAGTTCTTC.